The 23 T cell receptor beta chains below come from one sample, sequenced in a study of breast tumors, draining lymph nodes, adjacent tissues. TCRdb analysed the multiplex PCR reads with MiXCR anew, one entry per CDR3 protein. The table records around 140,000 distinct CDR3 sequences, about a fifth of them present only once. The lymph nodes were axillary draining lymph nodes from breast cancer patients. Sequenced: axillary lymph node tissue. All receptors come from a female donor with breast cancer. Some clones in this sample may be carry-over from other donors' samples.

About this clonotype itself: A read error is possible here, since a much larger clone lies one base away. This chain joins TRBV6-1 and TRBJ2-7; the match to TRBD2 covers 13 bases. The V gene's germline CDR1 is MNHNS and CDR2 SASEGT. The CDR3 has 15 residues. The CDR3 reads CASSTGTSGTYERYF. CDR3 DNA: TGTGCCAGCAGTACAGGGACTAGCGGGACCTACGAGCGGTACTTC.

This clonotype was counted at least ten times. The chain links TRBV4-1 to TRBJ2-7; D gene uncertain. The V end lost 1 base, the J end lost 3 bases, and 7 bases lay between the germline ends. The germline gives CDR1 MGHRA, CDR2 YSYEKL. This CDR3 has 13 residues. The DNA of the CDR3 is TGCGCCAGCAGCCAAGCAAACAACTACGAGCAGTACTTC. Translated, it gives CASSQANNYEQYF.

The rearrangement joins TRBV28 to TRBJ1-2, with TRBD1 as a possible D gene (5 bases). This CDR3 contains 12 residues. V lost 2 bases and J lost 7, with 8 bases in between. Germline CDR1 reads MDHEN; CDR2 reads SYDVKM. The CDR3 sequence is CASSLGGFGYTF. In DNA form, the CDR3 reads TGTGCCAGCAGTTTAGGGGGGTTTGGCTACACCTTC.

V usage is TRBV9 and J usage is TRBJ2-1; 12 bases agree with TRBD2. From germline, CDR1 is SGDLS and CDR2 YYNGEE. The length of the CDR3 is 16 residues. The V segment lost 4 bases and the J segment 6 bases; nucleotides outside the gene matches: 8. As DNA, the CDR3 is TGTGCCAGCAGCCCCCGGACTAGCGGGATGGGCAATGAGCAGTTCTTC. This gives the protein CASSPRTSGMGNEQFF.

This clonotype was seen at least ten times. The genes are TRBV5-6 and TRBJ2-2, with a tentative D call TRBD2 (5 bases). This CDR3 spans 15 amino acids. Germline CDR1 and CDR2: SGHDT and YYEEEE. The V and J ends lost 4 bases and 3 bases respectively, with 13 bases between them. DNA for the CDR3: TGTGCCAGCAGCCGTAGCGTGGGATACACCGGGGAGCTGTTTTTT. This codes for CASSRSVGYTGELFF.

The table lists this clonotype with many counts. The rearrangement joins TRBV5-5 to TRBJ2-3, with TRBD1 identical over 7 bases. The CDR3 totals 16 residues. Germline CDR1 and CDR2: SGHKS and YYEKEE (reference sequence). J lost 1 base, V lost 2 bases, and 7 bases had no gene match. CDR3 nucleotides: TGTGCCAGCAGCTTCCACCAAGGACAGGGCACAGATACGCAGTATTTT. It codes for CASSFHQGQGTDTQYF.

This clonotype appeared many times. The CDR3 reads CATTVGNSPLHF. CDR3 DNA: TGTGCCACCACCGTGGGGAATTCACCCCTCCACTTT. The V call is TRBV6-1, the J call TRBJ1-6, with no clear D. The CDR3 is 12 amino acids. Trimming removed 10 bases from V and 7 bases from J, with 11 bases in between. CDR1 MNHNS and CDR2 SASEGT come from the germline V gene.

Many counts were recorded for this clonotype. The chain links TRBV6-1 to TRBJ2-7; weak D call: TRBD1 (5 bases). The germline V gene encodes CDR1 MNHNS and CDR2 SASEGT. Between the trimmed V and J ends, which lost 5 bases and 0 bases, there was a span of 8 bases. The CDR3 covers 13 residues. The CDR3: CASSRTPSYEQYF. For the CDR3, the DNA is TGTGCCAGCAGTAGGACACCCTCCTACGAGCAGTACTTC.

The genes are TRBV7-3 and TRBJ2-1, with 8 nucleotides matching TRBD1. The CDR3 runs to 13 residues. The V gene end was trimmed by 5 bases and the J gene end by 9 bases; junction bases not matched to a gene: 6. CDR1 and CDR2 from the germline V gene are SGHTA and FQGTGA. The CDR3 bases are TGTGCCAGCAGCCAGGGGGCAGGACTTGAGCAGTTCTTC. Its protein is CASSQGAGLEQFF. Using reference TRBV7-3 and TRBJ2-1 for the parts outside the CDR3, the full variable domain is GAGVSQTPSNKVTEKGKYVELRCDPISGHTALYWYRQSLGQGPEFLIYFQGTGAADDSGLPNDRFFAVRPEGSVSTLKIQRTERGDSAVYLCASSQGAGLEQFFGPGTRLTVL.

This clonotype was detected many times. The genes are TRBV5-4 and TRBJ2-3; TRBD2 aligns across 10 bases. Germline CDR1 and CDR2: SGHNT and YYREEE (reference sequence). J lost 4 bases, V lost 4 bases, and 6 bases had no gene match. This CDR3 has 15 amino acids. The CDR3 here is CASSHLAGVSDTQYF. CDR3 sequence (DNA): TGTGCCAGCAGCCACCTAGCGGGAGTATCAGATACGCAGTATTTT.

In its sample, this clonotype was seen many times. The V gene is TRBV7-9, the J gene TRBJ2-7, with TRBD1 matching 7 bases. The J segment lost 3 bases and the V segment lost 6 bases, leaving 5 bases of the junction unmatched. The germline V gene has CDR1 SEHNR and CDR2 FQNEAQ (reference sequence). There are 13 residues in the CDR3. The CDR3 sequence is CASSWDRDYEQYF. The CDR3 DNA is TGTGCCAGCAGTTGGGACAGAGACTACGAGCAGTACTTC.

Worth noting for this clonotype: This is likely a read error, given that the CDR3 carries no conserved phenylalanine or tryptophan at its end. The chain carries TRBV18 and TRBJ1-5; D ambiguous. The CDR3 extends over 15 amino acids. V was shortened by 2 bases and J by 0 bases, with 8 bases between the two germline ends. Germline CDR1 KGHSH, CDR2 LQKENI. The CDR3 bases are TGTGCCAGCTCACCAGGTCAGAATAGCAATCAGCCCCAGCATTCT. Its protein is CASSPGQNSNQPQHS.

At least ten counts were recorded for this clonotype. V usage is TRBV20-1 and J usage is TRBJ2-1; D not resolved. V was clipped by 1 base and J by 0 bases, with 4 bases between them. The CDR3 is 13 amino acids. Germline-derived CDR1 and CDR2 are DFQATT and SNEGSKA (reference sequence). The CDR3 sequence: CSARGGSYNEQFF. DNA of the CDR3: TGCAGTGCTAGAGGGGGCTCCTACAATGAGCAGTTCTTC.

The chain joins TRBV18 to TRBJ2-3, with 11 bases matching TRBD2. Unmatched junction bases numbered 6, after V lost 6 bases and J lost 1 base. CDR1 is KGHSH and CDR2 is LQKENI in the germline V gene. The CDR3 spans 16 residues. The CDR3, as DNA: TGTGCCAGCTCCGGCGGACTAGCGGGTGGCACAGATACGCAGTATTTT. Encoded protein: CASSGGLAGGTDTQYF. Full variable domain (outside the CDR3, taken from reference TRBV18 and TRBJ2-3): NAGVMQNPRHLVRRRGQEARLRCSPMKGHSHVYWYRQLPEEGLKFMVYLQKENIIDESGMPKERFSAEFPKEGPSILRIQQVVRGDSAAYFCASSGGLAGGTDTQYFGPGTRLTVL.

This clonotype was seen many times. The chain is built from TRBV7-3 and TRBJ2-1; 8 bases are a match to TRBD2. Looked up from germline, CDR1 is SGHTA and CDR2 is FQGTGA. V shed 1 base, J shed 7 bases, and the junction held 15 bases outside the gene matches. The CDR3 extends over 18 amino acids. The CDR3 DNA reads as TGTGCCAGCAGCTTAAGGGCGTATTCCGGGAGGGCGGTGAATGAGCAGTTCTTC. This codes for CASSLRAYSGRAVNEQFF.

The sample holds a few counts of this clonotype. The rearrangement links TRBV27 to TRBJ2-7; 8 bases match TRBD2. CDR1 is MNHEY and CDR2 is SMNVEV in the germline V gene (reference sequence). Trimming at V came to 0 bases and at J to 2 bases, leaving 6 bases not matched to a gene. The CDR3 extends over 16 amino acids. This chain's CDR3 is CASSLSGGAGAYEQYF. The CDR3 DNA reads TGTGCCAGCAGTTTATCCGGGGGGGCGGGAGCCTACGAGCAGTACTTC.

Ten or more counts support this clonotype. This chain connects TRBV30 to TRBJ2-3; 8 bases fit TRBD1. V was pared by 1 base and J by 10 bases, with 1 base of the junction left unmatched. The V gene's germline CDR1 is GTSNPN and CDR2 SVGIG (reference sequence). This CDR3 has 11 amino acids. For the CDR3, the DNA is TGTGCCTGGAGTGACAGGGGGGCGCAGTATTTT. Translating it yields CAWSDRGAQYF. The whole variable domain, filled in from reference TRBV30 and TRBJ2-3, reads SQTIHQWPATLVQPVGSPLSLECTVEGTSNPNLYWYRQAAGRGLQLLFYSVGIGQISSEVPQNLSASRPQDRQFILSSKKLLLSDSGFYLCAWSDRGAQYFGPGTRLTVL.

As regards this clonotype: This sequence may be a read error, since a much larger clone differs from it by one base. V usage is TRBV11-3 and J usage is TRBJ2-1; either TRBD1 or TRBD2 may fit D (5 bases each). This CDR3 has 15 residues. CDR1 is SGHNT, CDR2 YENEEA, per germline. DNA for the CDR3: TGTGCCAGCAGAGATCTCCGGGACGCCCAAAATGAGCTGTTCTTC. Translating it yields CASRDLRDAQNELFF. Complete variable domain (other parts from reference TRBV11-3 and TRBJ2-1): EAGVVQSPRYKIIEKKQPVAFWCNPISGHNTLYWYLQNLGQGPELLIRYENEEAVDDSQLPKDRFSAERLKGVDSTLKIQPAELGDSAVYLCASRDLRDAQNELFFGPGTRLTVL.

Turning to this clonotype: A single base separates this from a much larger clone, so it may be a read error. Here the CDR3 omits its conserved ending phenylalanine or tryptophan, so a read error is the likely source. The CDR3 loop reads CASRGLAVNEQFL. The CDR3 coding sequence is TGTGCCAGCCGGGGACTAGCGGTGAATGAGCAGTTCCTC. This sequence joins TRBV12-3 or TRBV12-4 and TRBJ2-1, with 11 bases identical to TRBD2. V dropped 8 bases and J dropped 7; count of bases not matched to a gene: 4. The CDR3 has 13 residues.

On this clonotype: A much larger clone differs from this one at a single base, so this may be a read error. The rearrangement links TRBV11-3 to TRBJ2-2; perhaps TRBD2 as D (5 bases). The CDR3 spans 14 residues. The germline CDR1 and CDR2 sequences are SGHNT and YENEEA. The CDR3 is CASSLAFTTGELLF. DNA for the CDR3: TGTGCCAGCAGCTTGGCATTCACCACCGGGGAGCTGCTTTTT.

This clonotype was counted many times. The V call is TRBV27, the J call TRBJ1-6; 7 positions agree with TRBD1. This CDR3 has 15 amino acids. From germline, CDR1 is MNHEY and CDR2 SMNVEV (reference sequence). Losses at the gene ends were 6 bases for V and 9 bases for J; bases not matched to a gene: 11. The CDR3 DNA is TGTGCCAGCAGCCGCGTGAGGCAGGGGGTTTCACCCCTCCACTTT. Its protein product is CASSRVRQGVSPLHF.

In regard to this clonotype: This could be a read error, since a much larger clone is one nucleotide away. This CDR3 reads CVSRIAYEQYF. Here the CDR3 DNA reads TGTGTCAGCAGAATTGCCTACGAGCAGTACTTC. The chain couples TRBV11-2 to TRBJ2-7, with D hard to call. The germline CDR1 and CDR2 sequences are SGHAT and FQNNGV. This CDR3 is 11 amino acids long.

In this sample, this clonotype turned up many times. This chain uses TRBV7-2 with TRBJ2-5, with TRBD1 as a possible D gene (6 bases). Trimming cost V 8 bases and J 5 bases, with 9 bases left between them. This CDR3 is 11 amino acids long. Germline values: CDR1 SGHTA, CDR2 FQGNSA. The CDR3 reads CASGRGETQYF. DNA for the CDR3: TGTGCCAGCGGAAGGGGGGAGACCCAGTACTTC.